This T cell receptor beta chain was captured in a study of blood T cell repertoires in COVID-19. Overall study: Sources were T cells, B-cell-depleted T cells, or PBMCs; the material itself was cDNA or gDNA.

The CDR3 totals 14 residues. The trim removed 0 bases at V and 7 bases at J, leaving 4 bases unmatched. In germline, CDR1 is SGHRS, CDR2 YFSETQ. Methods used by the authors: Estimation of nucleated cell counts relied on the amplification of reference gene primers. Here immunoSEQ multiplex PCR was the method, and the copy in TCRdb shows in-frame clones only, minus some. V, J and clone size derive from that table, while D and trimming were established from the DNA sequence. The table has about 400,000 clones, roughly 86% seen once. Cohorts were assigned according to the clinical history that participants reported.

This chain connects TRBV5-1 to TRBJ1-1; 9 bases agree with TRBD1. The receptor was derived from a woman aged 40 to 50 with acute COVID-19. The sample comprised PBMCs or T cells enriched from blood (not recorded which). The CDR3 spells CASSLEGQGFEAFF. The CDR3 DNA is TGCGCCAGCAGCTTGGAGGGACAGGGATTTGAAGCTTTCTTT.